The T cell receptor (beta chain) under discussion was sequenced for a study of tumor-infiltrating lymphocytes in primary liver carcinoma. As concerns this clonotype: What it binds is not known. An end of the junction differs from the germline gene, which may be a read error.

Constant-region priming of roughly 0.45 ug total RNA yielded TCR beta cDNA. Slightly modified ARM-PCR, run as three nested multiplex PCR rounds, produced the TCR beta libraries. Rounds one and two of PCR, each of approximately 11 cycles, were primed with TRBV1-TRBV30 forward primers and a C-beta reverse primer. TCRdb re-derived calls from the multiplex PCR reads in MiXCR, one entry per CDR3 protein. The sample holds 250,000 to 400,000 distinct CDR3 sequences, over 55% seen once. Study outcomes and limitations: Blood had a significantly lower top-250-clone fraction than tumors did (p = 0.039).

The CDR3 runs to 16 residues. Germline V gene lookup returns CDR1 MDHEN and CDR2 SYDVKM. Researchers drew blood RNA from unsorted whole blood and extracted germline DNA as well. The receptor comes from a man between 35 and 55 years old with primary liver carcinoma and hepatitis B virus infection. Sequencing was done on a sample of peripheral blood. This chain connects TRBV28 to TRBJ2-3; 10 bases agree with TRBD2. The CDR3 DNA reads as TGTGTCAGCAGGCTAGGAGCGGGAGGGGAAGGGTATACTCAGTATTTT. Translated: CVSRLGAGGEGYTQYF. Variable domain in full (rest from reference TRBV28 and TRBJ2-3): DVKVTQSSRYLVKRTGEKVFLECVQDMDHENMFWYRQDPGLGLRLIYFSYDVKMKEKGDIPEGYSVSREKKERFSLILESASTNQTSMYLCVSRLGAGGEGYTQYFGPGTRLTVL.